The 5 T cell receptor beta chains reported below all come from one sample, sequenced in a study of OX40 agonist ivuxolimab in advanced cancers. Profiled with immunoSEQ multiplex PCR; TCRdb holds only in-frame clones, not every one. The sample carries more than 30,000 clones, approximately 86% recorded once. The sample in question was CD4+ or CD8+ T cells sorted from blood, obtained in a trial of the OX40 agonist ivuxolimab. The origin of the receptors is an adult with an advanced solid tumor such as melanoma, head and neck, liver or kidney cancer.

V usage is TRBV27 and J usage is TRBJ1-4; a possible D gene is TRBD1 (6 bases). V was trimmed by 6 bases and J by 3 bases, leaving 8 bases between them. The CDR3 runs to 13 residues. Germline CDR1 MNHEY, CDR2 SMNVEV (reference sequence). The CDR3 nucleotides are TGTGCCAGCAGGAGGGGGGCTAATGAAAAACTGTTTTTT. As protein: CASRRGANEKLFF. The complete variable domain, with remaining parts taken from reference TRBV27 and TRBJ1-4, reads EAQVTQNPRYLITVTGKKLTVTCSQNMNHEYMSWYRQDPGLGLRQIYYSMNVEVTDKGDVPEGYKVSRKEKRNFPLILESPSPNQTSLYFCASRRGANEKLFFGSGTQLSVL.

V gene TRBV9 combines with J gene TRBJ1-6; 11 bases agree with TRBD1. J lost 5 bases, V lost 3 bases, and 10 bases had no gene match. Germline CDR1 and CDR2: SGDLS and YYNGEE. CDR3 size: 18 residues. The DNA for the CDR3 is TGTGCCAGCAGCGCGCCTGTCGGACAGGGGGCGAATAATTCACCCCTCCACTTT. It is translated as CASSAPVGQGANNSPLHF.

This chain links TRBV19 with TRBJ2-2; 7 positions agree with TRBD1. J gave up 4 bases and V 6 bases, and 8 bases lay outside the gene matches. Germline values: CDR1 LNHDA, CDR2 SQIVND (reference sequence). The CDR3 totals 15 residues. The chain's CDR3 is CASSEGGAGTGELFF. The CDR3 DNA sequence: TGTGCCAGTAGCGAAGGGGGCGCGGGCACCGGGGAGCTGTTTTTT.

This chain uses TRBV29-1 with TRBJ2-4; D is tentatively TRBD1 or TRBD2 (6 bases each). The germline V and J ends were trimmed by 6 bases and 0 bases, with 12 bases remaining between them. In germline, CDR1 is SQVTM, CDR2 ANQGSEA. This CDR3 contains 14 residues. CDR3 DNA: TGCAGCGTCGTACAGGGACTAGCCAAAAACATTCAGTACTTC. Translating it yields CSVVQGLAKNIQYF.

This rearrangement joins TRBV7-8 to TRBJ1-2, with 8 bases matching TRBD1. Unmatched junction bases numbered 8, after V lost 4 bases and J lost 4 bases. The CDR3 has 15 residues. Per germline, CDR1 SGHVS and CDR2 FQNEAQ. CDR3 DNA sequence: TGTGCCAGCAGCTCAAGGACAGGGATCGGCTATGGCTACACCTTC. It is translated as CASSSRTGIGYGYTF. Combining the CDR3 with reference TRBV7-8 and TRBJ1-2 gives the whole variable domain GAGVSQSPRYKVAKRGQDVALRCDPISGHVSLFWYQQALGQGPEFLTYFQNEAQLDKSGLPSDRFFAERPEGSVSTLKIQRTQQEDSAVYLCASSSRTGIGYGYTFGSGTRLTVV.